This paragraph covers one T cell receptor beta chain sequence. This PCR relied on a set of 60 Vbeta primers and 13 Jbeta primers. Only in-frame clones appear in the TCRdb table, and some are missing; sequencing was by immunoSEQ multiplex PCR. The sample contains around 130,000 clones, roughly 79% of which appear only once. These data belong to a study of cytomegalovirus exposure and HLA in healthy donors. The overall study: Unique TCRs numbering roughly 85 million, obtained from HLA-typed donors, made up an early data release.

Germline CDR1 is MNHNY and CDR2 is SVGAGI (reference sequence). The CDR3 is made up of 15 amino acids. V dropped 5 bases and J dropped 2; count of bases not matched to a gene: 9. When sampled, the donors appeared nominally healthy, though they likely had unrecorded immune exposures. The rearrangement joins TRBV6-6 to TRBJ2-7; 7 bases align to TRBD2. The receptor was derived from a young woman in good health and CMV-seronegative. The specimen was PBMCs. CDR3 sequence: CASSPWGGEPYEQYF. The CDR3, as DNA: TGTGCCAGCAGTCCGTGGGGGGGAGAGCCCTACGAGCAGTACTTC.